Described below is a single T cell receptor (beta chain) sequence and its context. Per the study methods: By means of reference gene primer amplification, nucleated cell counts were estimated. Sequenced by immunoSEQ multiplex PCR; TCRdb stores in-frame clones only, minus some. V and J calls and clone size come straight from that table; D and trimming were deduced from the DNA. Found here are roughly 330,000 clones, roughly 90% of them singletons; the top ten hold under 4.5%. This record comes from a study of blood T cell repertoires in COVID-19. Study at large: Acute and convalescent COVID-19 samples came from the United States, Italy and Spain. PBMCs, B-cell-depleted T cells, or T cells provided the cDNA or gDNA that made up the material.

The sequenced material came from peripheral blood. The receptor's source is a woman in her fifties or sixties with active or convalescent COVID-19.

The CDR3 bases are TGTGCCAGCAAACGTTACAGTAATTCACCCCTCCACTTT. Its translation is CASKRYSNSPLHF. J is TRBJ1-6 and V is TRBV6-5; D remains unclear. Germline CDR1 MNHEY, CDR2 SVGAGI. Trimming took off 7 bases at V and 6 bases at J, with 10 bases between the two ends. The CDR3 extends over 13 amino acids.